Listed below are T cell receptor beta chains from one sample, sequenced in a study of OX40 agonist ivuxolimab in advanced cancers. This table comes from immunoSEQ multiplex PCR, and its TCRdb copy is limited to in-frame clones, with some not included. The sample includes approximately 70,000 clones, roughly 86% of them seen just once. The source material was CD4+ or CD8+ T cells sorted from blood, sampled in a trial of the OX40 agonist ivuxolimab. The source is an adult with an advanced solid tumor such as melanoma, head and neck, liver or kidney cancer. The CDR3 runs from the conserved cysteine through the conserved F or W. Each record gives: clone size, V gene, D gene, J gene, CDR3 protein, CDR3 DNA. A D gene is named only where the DNA matches it firmly. Clone size, where shown, is once, few, many, or a class for clones that have expanded.

NA	TRBV9	NA	TRBJ1-3	CASSPTLLGSSGNTIYF	TGTGCCAGCAGCCCCACCCTTTTGGGGAGCTCTGGAAACACCATATATTTT
NA	TRBV18	NA	TRBJ2-1	CASSPPQARAVEEQFF	TGTGCCAGCTCACCCCCACAGGCGCGGGCAGTTGAGGAGCAGTTCTTC
once	TRBV6-1	TRBD1	TRBJ2-1	CASRGQRRNEQFF	TGTGCCAGCAGGGGACAGCGGCGCAATGAGCAGTTCTTC
NA	TRBV18	TRBD1	TRBJ1-3	CASSRDSHLSGNTIYF	TGTGCCAGCTCACGGGACAGCCACCTCTCTGGAAACACCATATATTTT
once	TRBV6-5	NA	TRBJ1-6	CASSYRDYNSPLHF	TGTGCCAGCAGCTACCGGGACTATAATTCACCCCTCCACTTT
NA	TRBV7-2	TRBD1	TRBJ1-4	CASSSGQGNEKLFF	TGTGCCAGCAGCTCTGGACAGGGGAATGAAAAACTGTTTTTT
NA	TRBV5-1	TRBD1	TRBJ2-7	CASSPRDSSYEQYF	TGCGCCAGCAGCCCCCGGGACAGTTCCTACGAGCAGTACTTC
NA	TRBV9	TRBD1	TRBJ1-6	CASSETGGNSPLHF	TGTGCCAGCAGCGAGACAGGGGGGAATTCACCCCTCCACTTT
NA	TRBV30	TRBD2	TRBJ2-5	CAWKTSRAVLSETQYF	TGTGCCTGGAAGACTAGCAGGGCAGTCTTGTCAGAGACCCAGTACTTC
NA	TRBV18	NA	TRBJ2-5	CASSPVNQETQYF	TGTGCCAGCTCACCGGTAAACCAAGAGACCCAGTACTTC
NA	TRBV7-2	NA	TRBJ1-5	CASSSGLGNQPQHF	TGTGCCAGCAGCTCAGGTCTTGGCAATCAGCCCCAGCATTTT
NA	TRBV5-4	NA	TRBJ2-1	CASSNSDYNEQFF	TGTGCCAGCAGTAATAGCGATTACAATGAGCAGTTCTTC
NA	TRBV5-1	NA	TRBJ2-3	CASRRDSDTQYF	TGCGCCAGCAGGAGGGATTCAGATACGCAGTATTTT
NA	TRBV7-2	NA	TRBJ2-7	CASSLGPAANYEQYF	TGTGCCAGCAGCTTAGGTCCAGCGGCGAATTACGAGCAGTACTTC
NA	TRBV30	TRBD2	TRBJ2-5	CAWSRAGVKETQYF	TGTGCCTGGAGCCGAGCGGGAGTGAAAGAGACCCAGTACTTC
once	TRBV7-9	TRBD1	TRBJ2-5	CASSLSGTEKETQYF	TGTGCCAGCAGCTTATCCGGGACAGAAAAAGAGACCCAGTACTTC
few	TRBV6-1	NA	TRBJ1-1	CASSSGTAMNTEAFF	TGTGCCAGCAGTTCCGGGACCGCTATGAACACTGAAGCTTTCTTT
NA	TRBV18	NA	TRBJ1-4	CASSPSLGGEKLFF	TGTGCCAGCTCACCTAGTCTGGGGGGCGAAAAACTGTTTTTT
NA	TRBV6-1	TRBD1	TRBJ1-4	CASSEGTGALYNEKLFF	TGTGCCAGCAGTGAGGGGACAGGGGCCCTTTATAATGAAAAACTGTTTTTT
NA	TRBV5-1	TRBD1	TRBJ2-2	CASSPLTGKTGELFF	TGCGCCAGCAGCCCACTGACAGGGAAGACCGGGGAGCTGTTTTTT
few	TRBV18	NA	TRBJ1-6	CASSPRGTMGSPLHF	TGTGCCAGCTCACCACGGGGCACGATGGGTTCACCCCTCCACTTT
NA	TRBV18	NA	TRBJ1-2	CASSSGLGYTF	TGTGCCAGCTCATCAGGGCTTGGCTACACCTTC
NA	TRBV6-9	TRBD1	TRBJ1-2	CASSPGQGGIYGYTF	TGTGCCAGCAGTCCTGGACAGGGCGGGATTTATGGCTACACCTTC
NA	TRBV7-2	TRBD2	TRBJ2-7	CASSLLAGAYEQYF	TGTGCCAGCAGCTTGTTAGCGGGCGCCTACGAGCAGTACTTC
NA	TRBV11-2	NA	TRBJ1-1	CASSLVGGPLGTEAFF	TGTGCCAGCAGCTTAGTCGGGGGGCCGTTGGGCACTGAAGCTTTCTTT
once	TRBV6-5	NA	TRBJ1-2	CASSLRQLYGYTF	TGTGCCAGCAGTTTAAGACAGCTCTATGGCTACACCTTC
NA	TRBV5-4	NA	TRBJ2-3	CASSLLEGGRTDTQYF	TGTGCCAGCAGCTTGCTCGAGGGGGGAAGGACAGATACGCAGTATTTT
NA	TRBV27	TRBD1	TRBJ2-1	CASITRYRGNRRGEQFF	TGTGCCAGCATAACCAGATACAGGGGCAACCGAAGAGGTGAGCAGTTCTTC
NA	TRBV18	TRBD2	TRBJ2-5	CASSPFSAGNQETQYF	TGTGCCAGCTCACCCTTCTCAGCGGGGAACCAAGAGACCCAGTACTTC
once	TRBV5-1	TRBD1	TRBJ1-3	CASSSGQGATGNTIYF	TGCGCCAGCAGCTCTGGACAGGGGGCGACTGGAAACACCATATATTTT
NA	TRBV5-8	TRBD1	TRBJ2-2	CASSLGDRVTGELFF	TGTGCCAGCAGCTTGGGGGACAGAGTCACCGGGGAGCTGTTTTTT
NA	TRBV6-5	NA	TRBJ2-7	CASSYWPSGAYEQYF	TGTGCCAGCAGTTACTGGCCCAGCGGTGCCTACGAGCAGTACTTC
NA	TRBV11-3	NA	TRBJ1-2	CASSLDGGYTF	TGTGCCAGCAGCTTAGATGGGGGCTACACCTTC
NA	TRBV5-1	TRBD1	TRBJ2-7	CASSLSGTGTGNEQYF	TGCGCCAGCAGCTTGTCAGGGACCGGGACAGGAAACGAGCAGTACTTC
NA	TRBV4-2	TRBD1	TRBJ1-1	CASSRGTGINMNTEAFF	TGTGCCAGCAGCCGGGGGACAGGGATTAACATGAACACTGAAGCTTTCTTT
NA	TRBV27	NA	TRBJ2-2	CASSLRRTGELFF	TGTGCCAGCAGTTTGCGGCGTACCGGGGAGCTGTTTTTT
NA	TRBV27	TRBD2	TRBJ2-1	CASSPLAGARYNEQFF	TGTGCCAGCAGTCCCCTAGCGGGAGCCCGATACAATGAGCAGTTCTTC
NA	TRBV30	NA	TRBJ2-1	CAWSVGTAYNEQFF	TGTGCCTGGAGTGTGGGGACGGCCTACAATGAGCAGTTCTTC
few	TRBV5-1	NA	TRBJ2-1	CASSHGDGYEQFF	TGCGCCAGCAGCCACGGGGACGGCTATGAGCAGTTCTTC
NA	TRBV14	TRBD1	TRBJ1-2	CASSQVLTGVGGYTF	TGTGCCAGCAGCCAAGTCCTAACAGGGGTCGGCGGCTACACCTTC
NA	TRBV11-3	NA	TRBJ1-2	CASSPGGARPHYGYTF	TGTGCCAGCAGCCCCGGGGGGGCCCGGCCGCACTATGGCTACACCTTC
NA	TRBV27	NA	TRBJ2-5	CASSSNRDIQETQYF	TGTGCCAGCAGTTCTAACCGGGACATTCAAGAGACCCAGTACTTC
NA	TRBV7-2	NA	TRBJ2-1	CASSLYQREQFF	TGTGCCAGCAGCTTATATCAGCGGGAGCAGTTCTTC